Shown below are 13 T cell receptor beta chains from a single sample sequenced in a study of blood T cell repertoires in COVID-19. Here immunoSEQ multiplex PCR was the method, and the copy in TCRdb shows in-frame clones only, minus some. Of approximately 90,000 clones listed, approximately 89% are singletons. Specimen: peripheral blood. These receptor sequences come from a human donor in a cohort sampled during active COVID-19.

V usage is TRBV29-1 and J usage is TRBJ2-2; 7 bases agree with TRBD2. Germline V CDR1 and CDR2: SQVTM, ANQGSEA. V was pared by 5 bases and J by 0 bases, with 6 bases of the junction left unmatched. The CDR3 consists of 15 residues. CDR3 sequence: CSVRGEITNTGELFF. DNA of the CDR3: TGCAGCGTTCGGGGGGAGATAACGAACACCGGGGAGCTGTTTTTT.

The chain links TRBV7-9 to TRBJ2-3; 7 bases map to TRBD2. The J segment lost 6 bases and the V segment lost 2 bases, leaving 5 bases of the junction unmatched. This CDR3 spans 14 amino acids. CDR1 is SEHNR and CDR2 is FQNEAQ in the germline V gene (reference sequence). The CDR3 DNA sequence: TGTGCCAGCAGCTTACGGAGGGGAGGGGATACGCAGTATTTT. This encodes CASSLRRGGDTQYF.

J is TRBJ1-6 and V is TRBV2; 7 nucleotides line up with TRBD1. The V gene end was trimmed by 6 bases and the J gene end by 5 bases; junction bases not matched to a gene: 10. The CDR3 runs 16 residues. From germline, CDR1 is SNHLY and CDR2 FYNNEI. CDR3 nucleotides: TGTGCCAGCAGCAGACAGGGCCCAGGGAATAATTCACCCCTCCACTTT. It yields the protein CASSRQGPGNNSPLHF.

The chain employs TRBV6-1 and TRBJ1-2; no definite D call. Trimming removed 1 base from V and 4 bases from J, with 25 bases in between. Germline V lookup: CDR1 MNHNS, CDR2 SASEGT. The CDR3 has 19 residues. This CDR3 reads CASSEGRPWGSGLSYGYTF. The CDR3 coding sequence is TGTGCCAGCAGTGAAGGGAGGCCCTGGGGATCGGGTCTATCCTATGGCTACACCTTC.

The J gene is TRBJ2-1, the V gene TRBV7-9; 10 bases are a match to TRBD1. The CDR3 runs to 15 residues. Trimming at V came to 5 bases and at J to 3 bases, leaving 4 bases not matched to a gene. From germline, CDR1 is SEHNR and CDR2 FQNEAQ (reference sequence). This CDR3 is CASSRDRGYYNEQFF. DNA for the CDR3: TGTGCCAGCAGCCGGGACAGGGGCTACTACAATGAGCAGTTCTTC.

The rearrangement joins TRBV4-3 to TRBJ1-2; TRBD1 agrees at 8 bases. This CDR3 has 17 residues. Germline CDR1 reads LGHNA; CDR2 reads YSLEER. V was clipped by 3 bases and J by 0 bases; unmatched bases: 9. The CDR3 nucleotides are TGCGCCAGCAGCCAGGAGCAGGGGGCGTTAACTAACTATGGCTACACCTTC. This translates into CASSQEQGALTNYGYTF.

The chain has TRBV21-1 and TRBJ1-5; the table's D call, TRBD1, was not checked against the DNA. TRBV21-1 is a pseudogene. This CDR3 has 13 residues. Here the CDR3 DNA reads TGTGCCAGCAGCAAAGGTGCAGGCCAGCCCCAGCATTTT. This translates into CASSKGAGQPQHF.

The chain is built from TRBV5-6 and TRBJ1-2, with D unresolved. This CDR3 contains 12 residues. Germline V gene data show CDR1 as SGHDT and CDR2 as YYEEEE. Trimming removed 4 bases at V and 7 bases at J, with 11 bases between. CDR3 protein: CASSIGTGGYTF. For the CDR3, the DNA is TGTGCCAGCAGCATCGGAACGGGTGGCTACACCTTC.

The chain joins TRBV4-1 to TRBJ2-7, with TRBD1 identical over 7 bases. The germline V gene has CDR1 MGHRA and CDR2 YSYEKL. The CDR3 runs 15 residues. The V and J ends lost 0 bases and 3 bases, in that order; junction bases with no gene match: 5. CDR3 amino acids: CASSQEGQSFYEQYF. The CDR3 coding sequence is TGCGCCAGCAGCCAAGAGGGACAGAGCTTCTACGAGCAGTACTTC.

The rearrangement uses TRBV12-5 and TRBJ2-1; D uncertain. The germline V gene has CDR1 LGHNT and CDR2 FRNRAP. V lost 6 bases and J lost 0, with 9 bases in between. The CDR3 is made up of 14 amino acids. The CDR3 bases are TGTGCTAGTGGATTAGACACCTCCTACAATGAGCAGTTCTTC. It translates to CASGLDTSYNEQFF. The whole variable domain, filled in from reference TRBV12-5 and TRBJ2-1, reads DARVTQTPRHKVTEMGQEVTMRCQPILGHNTVFWYRQTMMQGLELLAYFRNRAPLDDSGMPKDRFSAEMPDATLATLKIQPSEPRDSAVYFCASGLDTSYNEQFFGPGTRLTVL.

J is TRBJ1-1 and V is TRBV5-1, with D possibly matching TRBD1 (5 bases). The CDR3 covers 16 residues. Germline assignment: CDR1 SGHRS and CDR2 YFSETQ. The ends were cut back, 0 bases at V and 3 bases at J, with 15 bases in the middle. The CDR3 protein is CASSLASGVGYTEAFF. The CDR3 DNA follows: TGCGCCAGCAGCTTGGCGTCGGGGGTTGGATACACTGAAGCTTTCTTT.

This rearrangement joins TRBV6-4 to TRBJ2-3; tentatively, D is TRBD2 (7 bases). This CDR3 contains 19 residues. Germline V CDR1 and CDR2: MRHNA, SNTAGT. V lost 0 bases, J lost 3 bases, and 22 bases lay in between. The CDR3 DNA sequence: TGTGCCAGCAGTGACTCTACGTGGACCGGGGGGCGCGGAACAGATACGCAGTATTTT. Protein product: CASSDSTWTGGRGTDTQYF.

V is TRBV28 and J is TRBJ2-2; D gene uncertain. The germline V and J ends were trimmed by 8 bases and 4 bases, with 8 bases remaining between them. The length of the CDR3 is 12 residues. Per the germline V gene, CDR1 is MDHEN and CDR2 is SYDVKM. Written as DNA, the CDR3 is TGTGCCAGCCGGCAGGCCACCGGGGAGCTGTTTTTT. The encoded protein is CASRQATGELFF.